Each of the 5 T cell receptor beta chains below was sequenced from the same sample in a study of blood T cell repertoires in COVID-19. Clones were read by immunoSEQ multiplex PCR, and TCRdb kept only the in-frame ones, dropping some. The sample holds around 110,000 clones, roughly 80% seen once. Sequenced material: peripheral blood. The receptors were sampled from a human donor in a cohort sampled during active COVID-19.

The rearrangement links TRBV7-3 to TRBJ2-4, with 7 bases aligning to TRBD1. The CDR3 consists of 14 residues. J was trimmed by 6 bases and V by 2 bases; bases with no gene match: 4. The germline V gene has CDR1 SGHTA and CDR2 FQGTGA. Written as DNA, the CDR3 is TGTGCCAGCAGCTTAGGCCCAGGGGGAAACATTCAGTACTTC. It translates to CASSLGPGGNIQYF.

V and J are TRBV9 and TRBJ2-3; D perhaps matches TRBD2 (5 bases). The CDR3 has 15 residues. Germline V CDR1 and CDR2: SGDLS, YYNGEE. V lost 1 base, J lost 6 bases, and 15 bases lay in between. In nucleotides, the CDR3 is TGTGCCAGCAGCGTAAGAGGGCTAGCCTCGGATACGCAGTATTTT. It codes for CASSVRGLASDTQYF.

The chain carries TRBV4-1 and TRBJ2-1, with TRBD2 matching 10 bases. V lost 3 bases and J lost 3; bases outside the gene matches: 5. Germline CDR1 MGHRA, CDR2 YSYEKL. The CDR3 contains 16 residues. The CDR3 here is CASSQGVAGGYNEQFF. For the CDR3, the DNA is TGCGCCAGCAGCCAGGGGGTAGCGGGGGGCTACAATGAGCAGTTCTTC.

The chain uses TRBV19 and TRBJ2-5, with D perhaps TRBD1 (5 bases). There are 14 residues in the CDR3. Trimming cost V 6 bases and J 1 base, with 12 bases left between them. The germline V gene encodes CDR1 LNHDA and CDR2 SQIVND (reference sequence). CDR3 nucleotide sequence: TGTGCCAGTAGGGAAAGGGGCCTCCAAGAGACCCAGTACTTC. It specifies CASRERGLQETQYF.

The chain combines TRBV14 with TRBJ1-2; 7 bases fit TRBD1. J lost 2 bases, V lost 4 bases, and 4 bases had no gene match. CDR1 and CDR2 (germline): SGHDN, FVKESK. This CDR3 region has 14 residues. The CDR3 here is CASSLGQKNYGYTF. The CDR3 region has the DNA TGTGCCAGCAGCCTGGGACAGAAAAACTATGGCTACACCTTC.